The T cell receptor (beta chain) under discussion was sequenced for a study of beta chain features in type 1 diabetes. What was sequenced were expressed TCRB transcripts, since all of the isolated RNA had been reverse transcribed. The repertoire was sequenced with immunoSEQ multiplex PCR; TCRdb's copy has only in-frame clones and lacks some. The table includes hundreds of thousands of clones, 30% detected once. This CDR3 is built from 16 residues. The J segment lost 6 bases and the V segment lost 6 bases, leaving 11 bases of the junction unmatched. The V gene's germline CDR1 is SGHVS and CDR2 FQNEAQ.

The specimen sequenced was naive CD4+ T cells from blood. This clonotype was sampled from a man between 18 and 29 years old in good health. V and J are TRBV7-8 and TRBJ2-2, with TRBD1 identical over 9 bases. In DNA form, the CDR3 reads TGTGCCAGCAGGCCAGGACAGGGGTGGTCATCCGGGGAGCTGTTTTTT. Its protein product is CASRPGQGWSSGELFF.